The 12 T cell receptor beta chains below come from one sample, sequenced in a study of post-analysis software for immune sequencing data. These receptors have no identified antigens. The TCR beta cDNA libraries carried unique molecular identifiers. Using its own MiXCR run on the PCR reads, TCRdb lists one record per CDR3 protein. This sample has more than 500,000 distinct CDR3 sequences, with around a third found just once. Study-wide results and limits: Among roughly 5 TRBV segments more frequent in patients than controls were TRBV5-6, TRBV5-1 and TRBV20-1.

Sequenced: blood. The receptors shown here come from a girl aged 2-17 years with multiple sclerosis.

This clonotype was seen more than once but under ten times. The chain uses TRBV24-1 and TRBJ2-5, with 7 nucleotides matching TRBD1. The V segment lost 0 bases and the J segment 2 bases; nucleotides outside the gene matches: 8. This CDR3 contains 17 residues. The germline V gene has CDR1 KGHDR and CDR2 SFDVKD. The chain's CDR3 is CATSDLRAGGRQETQYF. The DNA for the CDR3 is TGTGCCACCAGTGATTTGCGTGCAGGGGGAAGGCAAGAGACCCAGTACTTC.

The V and J genes are TRBV6-5 and TRBJ1-1; D gene unclear. Trimming took off 10 bases at V and 5 bases at J, with 17 bases between the two ends. The CDR3 spans 13 residues. The germline gives CDR1 MNHEY, CDR2 SVGAGI. The CDR3 sequence: CATVPPQRTEAFF. The CDR3 coding sequence is TGTGCCACCGTACCCCCACAGAGGACTGAAGCTTTCTTT.

The chain couples TRBV11-2 to TRBJ2-1; 12 positions agree with TRBD2. From germline, CDR1 is SGHAT and CDR2 FQNNGV. This CDR3 has 18 amino acids. J was trimmed by 0 bases and V by 4 bases; bases with no gene match: 7. This CDR3 is CASSSTGLAGISYNEQFF. The CDR3 nucleotides are TGTGCCAGCAGCTCCACCGGACTAGCGGGGATCTCCTACAATGAGCAGTTCTTC.

This chain joins TRBV27 and TRBJ2-1; D is perhaps TRBD2 (5 bases). Judging by the DNA end, TRBJ2-7 fits better; the J call may be wrong. CDR3 length: 15 residues. CDR1 and CDR2 from the germline V gene are MNHEY and SMNVEV (reference sequence). The CDR3 loop reads CASRDLLGSYNEQYF. CDR3 bases: TGTGCCAGCAGGGACTTACTGGGCTCCTACAATGAGCAGTACTTC.

This clonotype has only a few counts. The V call is TRBV5-1, the J call TRBJ1-1; no firm D call. Germline loops: CDR1 SGHRS, CDR2 YFSETQ. Between the trimmed V and J ends, which lost 4 bases and 0 bases, there was a span of 7 bases. This CDR3 region has 13 residues. The CDR3 is CASSDTMNTEAFF. The CDR3 DNA sequence: TGCGCCAGCAGCGACACCATGAACACTGAAGCTTTCTTT.

This chain connects TRBV6-5 to TRBJ1-5, with TRBD1 identical over 7 bases. CDR3 size: 15 residues. V gave up 8 bases and J gave up 2 bases; unmatched junction bases: 9. CDR1 and CDR2 from the germline V gene are MNHEY and SVGAGI. The CDR3 here is CASSLGTARNQPQHF. The DNA for the CDR3 is TGTGCCAGCTCCCTAGGGACAGCCCGCAATCAGCCCCAGCATTTT.

This clonotype appeared a few times. The gene calls are TRBV6-5 and TRBJ2-1; no clear D gene. Trimming took off 2 bases at V and 5 bases at J, with 7 bases between the two ends. The germline CDR1 and CDR2 sequences are MNHEY and SVGAGI. The CDR3 extends over 13 amino acids. This CDR3 is CASSYDTDNEQFF. The CDR3 DNA reads TGTGCCAGCAGTTACGATACAGACAATGAGCAGTTCTTC.

The chain employs TRBV6-6 and TRBJ1-2; D might be TRBD1 (5 bases). In germline, CDR1 is MNHNY, CDR2 SVGAGI (reference sequence). This CDR3 is 15 amino acids long. V was shortened by 4 bases and J by 2 bases, with 14 bases between the two germline ends. CDR3 amino acids: CASSLTLQENYGYTF. The CDR3 DNA reads TGTGCCAGCAGTTTGACCTTACAGGAAAACTATGGCTACACCTTC.

V and J are TRBV18 and TRBJ1-2; 9 positions agree with TRBD1. Germline V gene lookup returns CDR1 KGHSH and CDR2 LQKENI. V shed 2 bases and J 2 bases; nucleotides not matched to a gene: 6. The CDR3 consists of 16 residues. The CDR3 spells CASSPFFGQGNYGYTF. The CDR3 nucleotides read TGTGCCAGCTCACCATTTTTTGGACAGGGGAACTATGGCTACACCTTC.

This clonotype was seen a handful of times. The chain carries TRBV5-1 and TRBJ2-2; 7 nucleotides match TRBD2. CDR3 length equals 16 residues. The germline gives CDR1 SGHRS, CDR2 YFSETQ. V lost 3 bases to trimming and J lost 2 bases; unmatched junction nucleotides: 7. The CDR3 nucleotides are TGCGCCAGCAGCTGGAGCCCAGCGGGAAACACCGGGGAGCTGTTTTTT. Its protein is CASSWSPAGNTGELFF.

This chain joins TRBV28 and TRBJ1-2; D perhaps matches TRBD1 (5 bases). Germline V lookup: CDR1 MDHEN, CDR2 SYDVKM. The V gene lost 6 bases and the J gene lost 4 bases, with 18 bases spanning the gap. The CDR3 is made up of 15 amino acids. CDR3: CASSQPGRQGYGYTF. In DNA form, the CDR3 reads TGTGCCAGCAGCCAACCGGGACGCCAGGGCTATGGCTACACCTTC.

This clonotype was found a few times. The V call is TRBV3-1, the J call TRBJ1-2; maybe TRBD1 (6 bases). Germline CDR1 reads LGHDT; CDR2 reads YNNKEL (reference sequence). CDR3 size: 15 residues. V was pared by 2 bases and J by 8 bases, with 18 bases between. DNA for the CDR3: TGTGCCAGCAGCCAAAGTGGGGGGCGCGAGTCGGGCTACACCTTC. Its translation: CASSQSGGRESGYTF.